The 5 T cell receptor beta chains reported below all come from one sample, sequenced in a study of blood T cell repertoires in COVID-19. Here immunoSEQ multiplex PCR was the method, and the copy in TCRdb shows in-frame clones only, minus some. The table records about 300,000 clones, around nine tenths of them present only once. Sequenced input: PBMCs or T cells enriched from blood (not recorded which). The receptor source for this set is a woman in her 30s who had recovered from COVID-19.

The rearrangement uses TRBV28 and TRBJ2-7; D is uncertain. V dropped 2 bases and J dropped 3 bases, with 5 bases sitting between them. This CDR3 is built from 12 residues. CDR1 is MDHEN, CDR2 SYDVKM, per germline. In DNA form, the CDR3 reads TGTGCCAGCAGTTTAAGCATCTACGAGCAGTACTTC. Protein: CASSLSIYEQYF.

The DNA for the CDR3 is TGTGCCAGCAGTTCGACAGGGGGCTACTATGGCTACACCTTC. Amino acids: CASSSTGGYYGYTF. The rearrangement links TRBV6-5 to TRBJ1-2; 10 bases are shared with TRBD1. The trim removed 4 bases at V and 3 bases at J, leaving 2 bases unmatched. Germline V lookup: CDR1 MNHEY, CDR2 SVGAGI. The CDR3 contains 14 residues.

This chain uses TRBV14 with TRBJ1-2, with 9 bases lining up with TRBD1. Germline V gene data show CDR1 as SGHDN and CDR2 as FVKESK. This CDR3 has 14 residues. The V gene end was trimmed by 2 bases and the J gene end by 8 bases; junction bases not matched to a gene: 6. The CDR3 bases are TGTGCCAGCAGCCAACTAAGACAGGGGGAAGGCTACACCTTC. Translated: CASSQLRQGEGYTF. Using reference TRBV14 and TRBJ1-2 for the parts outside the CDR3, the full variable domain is EAGVTQFPSHSVIEKGQTVTLRCDPISGHDNLYWYRRVMGKEIKFLLHFVKESKQDESGMPNNRFLAERTGGTYSTLKVQPAELEDSGVYFCASSQLRQGEGYTFGSGTRLTVV.

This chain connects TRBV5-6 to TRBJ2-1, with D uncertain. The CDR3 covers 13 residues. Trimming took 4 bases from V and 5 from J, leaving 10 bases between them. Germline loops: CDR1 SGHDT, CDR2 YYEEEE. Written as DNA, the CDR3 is TGTGCCAGCAGCGCCACTCGAAACAATGAGCAGTTCTTC. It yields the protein CASSATRNNEQFF.

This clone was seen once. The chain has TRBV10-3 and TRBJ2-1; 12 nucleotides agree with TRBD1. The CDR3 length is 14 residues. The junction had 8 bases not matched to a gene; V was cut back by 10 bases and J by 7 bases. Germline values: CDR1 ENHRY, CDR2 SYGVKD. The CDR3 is CATEGTGGTNEQFF. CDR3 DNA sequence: TGTGCCACCGAAGGGACAGGGGGCACGAATGAGCAGTTCTTC.